This T cell receptor (beta chain) was profiled in a study of regulatory T cells in long-lasting Graves disease. V was pared by 5 bases and J by 6 bases, with 19 bases of the junction left unmatched. The CDR3 is 19 residues long. Germline V lookup: CDR1 ENHRY, CDR2 SYGVKD. Many counts were recorded for this clonotype. As yet, its antigen is unknown. Described time point: newly diagnosed GD, antithyroid drugs for less than 3 months. PBMC-extracted RNA yielded the TCR library. Study-wide results and limits: Sharing of public clonotypes was greater in persistent patients (roughly 2,900) than in new patients (roughly 880).

Arm-PCR of CDR3 regions with iRepertoire HTBI primers generated TCR beta libraries. TCRdb recomputed calls from the multiplex PCR reads with MiXCR, one row per CDR3 protein. This repertoire shows about 470,000 distinct CDR3 sequences, 15% found once; its top ten account for approximately 16%. This same sample was also part of a study on T cells in Graves' hyperthyroidism and ophthalmopathy. This second report adds: HTBI primers drove first-round RT-PCR of the TCR CDR3. Blood also contained most expanded thyroid clonotypes above 0.001.

This TCR was recovered from a woman in her twenties or thirties with Graves disease. The gene calls are TRBV10-3 and TRBJ2-1, with 10 bases aligning to TRBD2. Sequences were derived from peripheral blood mononuclear cells (PBMCs), sampled at new diagnosis, from a patient treated with antithyroid drugs. Here the CDR3 DNA reads TGTGCCATCAGTCCTTTTGGGCAGGGAAAGCGGGAGGGCACCAATGAGCAGTTCTTC. As protein: CAISPFGQGKREGTNEQFF.